The clone carrying this TCR beta chain has a count of ten or more. The authors amplified TCR beta CDR3 regions from RNA transcripts. Scientists carried out first-round RT-PCR using HTBI primers and then a second-round multiplex PCR. TCRdb itself ran the multiplex PCR reads through MiXCR, one entry per CDR3 protein. In the table there are roughly 230,000 distinct CDR3 sequences, about 22% of which are singletons. The data originate from a study of Graves' ophthalmopathy and Graves' hyperthyroidism. From germline, CDR1 is KGHDR and CDR2 SFDVKD. The CDR3 covers 13 residues. Trimming took 10 bases from V and 6 from J; bases not matched to a gene: 11.

The specimen sequenced was peripheral blood. This TCR came from a woman between 50 and 59 years old with Graves' ophthalmopathy. The rearrangement joins TRBV24-1 to TRBJ2-7; 7 nucleotides align to TRBD2. Here the CDR3 reads CATEGGRPFEQYF. The CDR3 DNA reads TGTGCCACGGAGGGAGGGAGACCCTTCGAGCAGTACTTC.